The 22 T cell receptor beta chains presented below share a single source sample, sequenced in a study of cytomegalovirus exposure and HLA in healthy donors. This table comes from immunoSEQ multiplex PCR, and its TCRdb copy is limited to in-frame clones, with some not included. In the table there are some 79,000 clones, approximately 94% of which are singletons. The source material was PBMCs. Receptors were obtained from a woman aged 18-29 years in good health and CMV-seropositive.

This clone was detected once. This chain uses TRBV13 with TRBJ2-6, with 9 bases lining up with TRBD1. CDR1 is PRHDT, CDR2 FYEKMQ, per germline (reference sequence). The CDR3 length is 19 residues. V lost 4 bases and J lost 0; bases outside the gene matches: 10. CDR3 protein: CASSSFRDRVGSGANVLTF. The DNA of the CDR3 is TGTGCCAGCAGCTCCTTCCGGGACAGGGTAGGCTCTGGGGCCAACGTCCTGACTTTC. Looking up the rest from reference TRBV13 and TRBJ2-6 gives the full variable domain: AAGVIQSPRHLIKEKRETATLKCYPIPRHDTVYWYQQGPGQDPQFLISFYEKMQSDKGSIPDRFSAQQFSDYHSELNMSSLELGDSALYFCASSSFRDRVGSGANVLTFGAGSRLTVL.

The chain uses TRBV5-1 and TRBJ2-3, with D possibly being TRBD2 (6 bases). This CDR3 spans 16 amino acids. The germline V gene has CDR1 SGHRS and CDR2 YFSETQ. V was pared by 1 base and J by 5 bases, with 17 bases between. The CDR3 DNA is TGCGCCAGCAGCTTGTCGCGGGGACTCCTCGAAGATACGCAGTATTTT. Its translation is CASSLSRGLLEDTQYF.

V usage is TRBV14 and J usage is TRBJ1-3; a possible D gene is TRBD1 (6 bases). The CDR3 contains 15 residues. V lost 2 bases to trimming and J lost 3 bases, with 11 bases between them. The germline CDR1 and CDR2 sequences are SGHDN and FVKESK. The CDR3 DNA reads as TGTGCCAGCAGCCAACAGGGGCTACGTGGAAACACCATATATTTT. Translating it yields CASSQQGLRGNTIYF.

This rearrangement joins TRBV6-5 to TRBJ2-2; 7 bases align to TRBD1. The CDR3 totals 15 residues. Germline V gives CDR1 MNHEY, CDR2 SVGAGI. V lost 3 bases and J lost 7; bases outside the gene matches: 8. The CDR3 DNA is TGTGCCAGCAGTTATACAGGGGATCGTGGCGGGGAGCTGTTTTTT. Translation gives CASSYTGDRGGELFF.

The chain employs TRBV28 and TRBJ1-5, with a tentative D call TRBD1 (5 bases). V lost 5 bases to trimming and J lost 0 bases, with 8 bases between them. There are 14 residues in the CDR3. Looked up from germline, CDR1 is MDHEN and CDR2 is SYDVKM. DNA for the CDR3: TGTGCCAGCAGTCCGACAGATAGCAATCAGCCCCAGCATTTT. This sequence encodes CASSPTDSNQPQHF.

This clone was detected only once. The chain recombines TRBV19 with TRBJ1-3; D remains unclear. The CDR3 has 14 residues. Per germline, CDR1 LNHDA and CDR2 SQIVND (reference sequence). V was cut by 5 bases and J by 1 base, with 9 bases left in between. In nucleotides, the CDR3 is TGTGCCAGTAGTTGGGCCAATTCTGGAAACACCATATATTTT. Amino acid sequence: CASSWANSGNTIYF.

This clone came up once. V and J are TRBV4-1 and TRBJ2-7, with D hard to call. V lost 2 bases to trimming and J lost 2 bases, with 13 bases between them. Germline assignment: CDR1 MGHRA and CDR2 YSYEKL. The CDR3 spans 15 residues. The CDR3 DNA reads as TGCGCCAGCAGCCAATTCTTCTCAGGCGCCTACGAGCAGTACTTC. Translated: CASSQFFSGAYEQYF.

The V call is TRBV14, the J call TRBJ2-7, with 9 bases matching TRBD1. The CDR3 loop spans 15 amino acids. Unmatched junction bases numbered 6, after V lost 2 bases and J lost 4 bases. CDR1 SGHDN and CDR2 FVKESK come from the germline V gene. The CDR3 reads CASSQRSTGGYEQYF. Written as DNA, the CDR3 is TGTGCCAGCAGCCAACGTTCGACAGGGGGGTACGAGCAGTACTTC.

V gene TRBV5-4 combines with J gene TRBJ2-5; maybe TRBD1 (6 bases). The germline V gene encodes CDR1 SGHNT and CDR2 YYREEE (reference sequence). The CDR3 has 13 residues. Trimming shortened V by 4 bases and J by 5 bases, and 12 bases separated the two germline ends. DNA for the CDR3: TGTGCCAGCAGCCGTCTGCAGGGGGAGACCCAGTACTTC. This codes for CASSRLQGETQYF.

This chain links TRBV7-2 with TRBJ2-4; 8 nucleotides line up with TRBD2. This CDR3 has 14 residues. J was trimmed by 7 bases and V by 0 bases; bases with no gene match: 2. Germline values: CDR1 SGHTA, CDR2 FQGNSA. The CDR3 DNA follows: TGTGCCAGCAGCTTAGCGGTAGCGGGGAACATTCAGTACTTC. Protein sequence: CASSLAVAGNIQYF. The entire variable domain, with the rest obtained from reference TRBV7-2 and TRBJ2-4, is as follows: GAGVSQSPSNKVTEKGKDVELRCDPISGHTALYWYRQSLGQGLEFLIYFQGNSAPDKSGLPSDRFSAERTGGSVSTLTIQRTQQEDSAVYLCASSLAVAGNIQYFGAGTRLSVL.

The chain joins TRBV6-6 to TRBJ2-7; D perhaps matches TRBD1 (6 bases). The V end was cut by 6 bases, the J end by 4 bases, with 10 bases between. The CDR3 has 12 residues. CDR1 and CDR2 from the germline V gene are MNHNY and SVGAGI (reference sequence). Here the CDR3 reads CASRGGAYEQYF. DNA of the CDR3: TGTGCCAGCAGAGGGGGTGCGTACGAGCAGTACTTC.

The chain employs TRBV5-1 and TRBJ1-6, with D tentatively TRBD1 (6 bases). V lost 5 bases and J 7 bases, leaving 13 bases between the germline ends. The CDR3 extends over 14 amino acids. Germline CDR1 and CDR2: SGHRS and YFSETQ. In nucleotides, the CDR3 is TGCGCCAGCAGTCAAGGGCAGGGGAATTCACCCCTCCACTTT. Translation: CASSQGQGNSPLHF.

This chain connects TRBV5-1 to TRBJ2-1, with 8 nucleotides matching TRBD1. Per germline, CDR1 SGHRS and CDR2 YFSETQ. CDR3 length equals 17 residues. The V segment lost 6 bases and the J segment 0 bases; nucleotides outside the gene matches: 11. The CDR3 protein is CASNRPGTGGSYNEQFF. CDR3 DNA sequence: TGCGCCAGCAATCGACCAGGGACAGGCGGCTCCTACAATGAGCAGTTCTTC.

The rearrangement links TRBV5-4 to TRBJ2-3; TRBD1 matches 9 bases. The germline V gene encodes CDR1 SGHNT and CDR2 YYREEE (reference sequence). V trimming: 4 bases; J trimming: 4 bases; junction bases outside the gene matches: 7. This CDR3 has 15 residues. The DNA for the CDR3 is TGTGCCAGCAGCGGGGTAGGACAGGGGTCAGATACGCAGTATTTT. Translating it yields CASSGVGQGSDTQYF.

The chain joins TRBV9 to TRBJ2-7; tentatively, D is TRBD1 (6 bases). Per germline, CDR1 SGDLS and CDR2 YYNGEE. V was pared by 2 bases and J by 0 bases, with 9 bases between. CDR3 length: 14 residues. CDR3 bases: TGTGCCAGCAGCGTTACAGGGAGCTCCTACGAGCAGTACTTC. Residues: CASSVTGSSYEQYF.

Worth noting for this clone: The same CDR3 arises from other DNA sequences in this sample as well. The chain joins TRBV5-1 to TRBJ2-1; TRBD2 might be the D (5 bases). V was clipped by 4 bases and J by 4 bases, with 12 bases between them. The CDR3 length is 14 residues. Germline V gene data show CDR1 as SGHRS and CDR2 as YFSETQ. DNA of the CDR3: TGCGCCAGCAGCGGAAGCGGAGCTTACAATGAGCAGTTCTTC. Translation: CASSGSGAYNEQFF.

The V and J genes are TRBV18 and TRBJ1-2, with D possibly being TRBD1 (5 bases). Germline CDR1 and CDR2: KGHSH and LQKENI. V lost 6 bases, J lost 2 bases, and 13 bases lay in between. This CDR3 contains 14 residues. The CDR3 spells CASSRDWGNYGYTF. In DNA, the CDR3 is TGTGCCAGCTCTAGAGACTGGGGCAACTATGGCTACACCTTC.

The genes are TRBV4-1 and TRBJ1-4; 7 nucleotides match TRBD1. Per the germline V gene, CDR1 is MGHRA and CDR2 is YSYEKL. The CDR3 contains 15 residues. V dropped 0 bases and J dropped 8; count of bases not matched to a gene: 6. CDR3 region: CASSQEGGSGEKLFF. DNA of the CDR3: TGCGCCAGCAGCCAAGAAGGGGGCAGTGGGGAAAAACTGTTTTTT.

The chain has TRBV30 and TRBJ1-2, with a possible D match to TRBD1 (5 bases). In germline, CDR1 is GTSNPN, CDR2 SVGIG (reference sequence). V lost 4 bases to trimming and J lost 6 bases, with 15 bases between them. This CDR3 comprises 13 residues. This CDR3 is CAWKSQGLHGYTF. In DNA, the CDR3 is TGTGCCTGGAAGTCCCAGGGTTTGCATGGCTACACCTTC.

The chain recombines TRBV29-1 with TRBJ2-1, with TRBD1 identical over 9 bases. The germline V gene encodes CDR1 SQVTM and CDR2 ANQGSEA. The CDR3 covers 12 residues. V shed 6 bases and J 7 bases; nucleotides not matched to a gene: 4. The CDR3 DNA reads as TGCAGCGTAGACAGGGGGGAGAATGAGCAGTTCTTC. Translated: CSVDRGENEQFF.

The V gene is TRBV7-2, the J gene TRBJ2-1; D call uncertain. The V end was cut by 5 bases, the J end by 0 bases, with 14 bases between. The CDR3 contains 16 residues. The germline V gene encodes CDR1 SGHTA and CDR2 FQGNSA. As DNA, the CDR3 is TGTGCCAGCAGCAATAAGAGACGCGGCTCCTACAATGAGCAGTTCTTC. This codes for CASSNKRRGSYNEQFF.

The rearrangement joins TRBV4-2 to TRBJ1-1, with a weak D call TRBD1 (6 bases). Trimming stripped 0 bases from V and 0 bases from J, with 17 bases between. Per germline, CDR1 LGHNA and CDR2 YNFKEQ. The CDR3 has 18 amino acids. This CDR3 reads CASSQEIVDRRMNTEAFF. CDR3 sequence (DNA): TGTGCCAGCAGCCAAGAGATTGTTGACAGGCGCATGAACACTGAAGCTTTCTTT.